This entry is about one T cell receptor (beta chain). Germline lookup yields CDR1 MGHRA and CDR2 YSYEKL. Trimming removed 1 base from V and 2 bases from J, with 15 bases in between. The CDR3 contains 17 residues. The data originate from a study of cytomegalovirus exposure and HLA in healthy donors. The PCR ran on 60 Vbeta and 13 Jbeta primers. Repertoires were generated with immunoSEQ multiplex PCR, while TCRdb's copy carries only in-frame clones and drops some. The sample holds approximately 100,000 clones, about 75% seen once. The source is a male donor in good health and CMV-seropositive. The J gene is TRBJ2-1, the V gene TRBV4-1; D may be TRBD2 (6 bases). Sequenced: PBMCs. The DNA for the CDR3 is TGCGCCAGCAGCCAAGGGCCCGTTAGCGGCGCCTACAATGAGCAGTTCTTC. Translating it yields CASSQGPVSGAYNEQFF.